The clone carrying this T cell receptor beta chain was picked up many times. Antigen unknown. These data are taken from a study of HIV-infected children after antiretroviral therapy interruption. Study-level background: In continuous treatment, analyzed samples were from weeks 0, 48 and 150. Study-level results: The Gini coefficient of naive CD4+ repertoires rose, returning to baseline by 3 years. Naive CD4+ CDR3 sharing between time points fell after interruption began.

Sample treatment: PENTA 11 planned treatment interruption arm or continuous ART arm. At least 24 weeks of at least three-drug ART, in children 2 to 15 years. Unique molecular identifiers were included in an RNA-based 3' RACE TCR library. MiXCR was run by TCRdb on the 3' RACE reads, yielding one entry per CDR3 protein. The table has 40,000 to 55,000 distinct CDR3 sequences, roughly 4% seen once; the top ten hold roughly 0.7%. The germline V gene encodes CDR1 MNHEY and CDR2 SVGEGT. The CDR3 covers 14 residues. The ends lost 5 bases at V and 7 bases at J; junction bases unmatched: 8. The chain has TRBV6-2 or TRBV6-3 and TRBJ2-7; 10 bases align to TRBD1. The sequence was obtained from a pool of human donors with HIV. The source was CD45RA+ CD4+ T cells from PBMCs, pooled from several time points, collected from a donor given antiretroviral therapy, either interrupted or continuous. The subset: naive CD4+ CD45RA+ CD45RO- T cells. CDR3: CASSPRDRGGEQYF. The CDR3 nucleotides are TGTGCCAGCAGTCCCCGGGACAGGGGTGGAGAGCAGTACTTC.